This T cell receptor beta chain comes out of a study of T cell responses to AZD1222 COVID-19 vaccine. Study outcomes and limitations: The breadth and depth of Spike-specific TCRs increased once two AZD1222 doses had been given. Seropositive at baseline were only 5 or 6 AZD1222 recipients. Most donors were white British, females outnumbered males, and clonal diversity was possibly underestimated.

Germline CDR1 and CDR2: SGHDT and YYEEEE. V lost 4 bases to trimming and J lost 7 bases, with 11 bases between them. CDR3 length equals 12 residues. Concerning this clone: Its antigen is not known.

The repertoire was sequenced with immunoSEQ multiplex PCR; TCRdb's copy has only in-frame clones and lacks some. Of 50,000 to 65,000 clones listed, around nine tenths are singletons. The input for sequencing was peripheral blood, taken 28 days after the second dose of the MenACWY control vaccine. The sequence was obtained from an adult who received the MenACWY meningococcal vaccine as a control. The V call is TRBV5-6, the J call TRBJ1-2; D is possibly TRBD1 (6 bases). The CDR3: CASSPDSSGYTF. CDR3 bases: TGTGCCAGCAGCCCGGACAGCTCTGGCTACACCTTC.